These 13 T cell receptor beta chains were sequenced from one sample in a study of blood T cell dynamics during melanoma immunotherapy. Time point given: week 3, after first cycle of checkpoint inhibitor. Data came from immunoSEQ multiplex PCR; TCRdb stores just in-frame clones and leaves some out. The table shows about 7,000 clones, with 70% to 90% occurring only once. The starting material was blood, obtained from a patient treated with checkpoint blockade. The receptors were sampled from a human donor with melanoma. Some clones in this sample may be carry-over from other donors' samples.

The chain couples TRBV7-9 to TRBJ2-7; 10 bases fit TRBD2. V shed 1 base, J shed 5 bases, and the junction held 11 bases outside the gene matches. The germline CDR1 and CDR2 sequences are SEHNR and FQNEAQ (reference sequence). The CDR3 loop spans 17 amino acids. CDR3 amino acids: CASSLGGGLAGEDEQYF. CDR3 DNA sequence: TGTGCCAGCAGCTTAGGGGGAGGGCTAGCGGGAGAGGACGAGCAGTACTTC.

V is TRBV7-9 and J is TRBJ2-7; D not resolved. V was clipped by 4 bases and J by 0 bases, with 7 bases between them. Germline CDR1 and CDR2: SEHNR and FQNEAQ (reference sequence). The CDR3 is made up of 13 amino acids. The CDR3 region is CASSSRASYEQYF. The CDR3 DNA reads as TGTGCCAGCAGCTCGCGAGCCTCCTACGAGCAGTACTTC.

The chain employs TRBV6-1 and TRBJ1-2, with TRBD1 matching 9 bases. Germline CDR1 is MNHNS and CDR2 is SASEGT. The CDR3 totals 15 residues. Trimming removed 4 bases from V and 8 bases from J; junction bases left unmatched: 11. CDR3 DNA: TGTGCCAGCAGTGGCAGGGACAGGGATCGGGGAGGCTACACCTTC. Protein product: CASSGRDRDRGGYTF.

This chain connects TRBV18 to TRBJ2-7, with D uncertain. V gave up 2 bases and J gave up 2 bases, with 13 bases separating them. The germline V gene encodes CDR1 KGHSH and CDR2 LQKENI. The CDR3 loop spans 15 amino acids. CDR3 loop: CASSPGYERAYEQYF. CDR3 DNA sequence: TGTGCCAGCTCACCAGGGTACGAGCGAGCCTACGAGCAGTACTTC.

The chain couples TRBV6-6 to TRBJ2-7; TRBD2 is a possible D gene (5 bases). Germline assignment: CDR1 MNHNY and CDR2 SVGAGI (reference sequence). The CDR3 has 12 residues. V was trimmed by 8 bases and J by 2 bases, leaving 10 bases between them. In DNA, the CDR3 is TGTGCCAGCGGTTGGACTGCCTACGAGCAGTACTTC. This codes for CASGWTAYEQYF.

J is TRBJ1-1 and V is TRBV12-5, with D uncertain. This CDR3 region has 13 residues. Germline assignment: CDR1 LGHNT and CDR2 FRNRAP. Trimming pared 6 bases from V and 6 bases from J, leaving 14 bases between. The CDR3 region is CASGLRVGAEAFF. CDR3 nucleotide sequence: TGTGCTAGTGGACTGAGGGTTGGCGCTGAAGCTTTCTTT.

CDR3 sequence: CASSEPPSGLNYEQYF. The CDR3 coding sequence is TGTGCCAGCAGTGAACCTCCATCGGGACTTAACTACGAGCAGTACTTC. The chain uses TRBV2 and TRBJ2-7; tentatively, D is TRBD2 (6 bases). V was cut by 2 bases and J by 3 bases, with 17 bases left in between. CDR3 size: 16 residues. CDR1 SNHLY and CDR2 FYNNEI come from the germline V gene.

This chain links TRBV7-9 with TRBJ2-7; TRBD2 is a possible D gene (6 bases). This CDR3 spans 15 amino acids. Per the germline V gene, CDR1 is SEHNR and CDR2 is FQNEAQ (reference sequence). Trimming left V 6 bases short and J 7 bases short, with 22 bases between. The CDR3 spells CASSLRERGAGEQYF. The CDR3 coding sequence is TGTGCCAGCAGTCTGAGGGAAAGGGGTGCGGGAGAGCAGTACTTC.

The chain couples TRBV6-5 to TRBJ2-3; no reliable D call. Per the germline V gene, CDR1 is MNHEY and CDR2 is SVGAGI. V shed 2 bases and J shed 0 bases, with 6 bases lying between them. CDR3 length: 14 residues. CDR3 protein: CASSYGSSTDTQYF. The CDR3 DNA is TGTGCCAGCAGTTACGGGTCTAGCACAGATACGCAGTATTTT.

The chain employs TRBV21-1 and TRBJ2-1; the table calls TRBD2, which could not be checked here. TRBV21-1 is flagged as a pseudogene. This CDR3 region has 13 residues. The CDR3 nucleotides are TGTGCCAGCAGCAAACACTTTTTCGGTGAGCAGTTCTTC. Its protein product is CASSKHFFGEQFF.

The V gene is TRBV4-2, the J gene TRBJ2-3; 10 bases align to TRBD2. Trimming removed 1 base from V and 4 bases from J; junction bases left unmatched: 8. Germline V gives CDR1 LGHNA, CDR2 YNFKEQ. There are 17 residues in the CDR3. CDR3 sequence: CASSQAGGLAGADTQYF. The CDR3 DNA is TGTGCCAGCAGCCAAGCAGGGGGCCTAGCGGGAGCAGATACGCAGTATTTT.

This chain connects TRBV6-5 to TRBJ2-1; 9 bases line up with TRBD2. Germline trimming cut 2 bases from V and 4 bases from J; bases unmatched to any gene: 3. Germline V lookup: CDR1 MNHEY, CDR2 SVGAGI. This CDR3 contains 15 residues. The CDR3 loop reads CASSYPSGAYNEQFF. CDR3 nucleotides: TGTGCCAGCAGTTACCCTAGCGGGGCGTACAATGAGCAGTTCTTC.

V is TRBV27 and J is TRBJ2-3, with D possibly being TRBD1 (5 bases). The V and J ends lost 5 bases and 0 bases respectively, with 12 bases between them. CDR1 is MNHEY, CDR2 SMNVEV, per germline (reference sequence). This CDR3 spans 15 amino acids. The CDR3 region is CASSPMAGSTDTQYF. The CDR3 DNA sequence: TGTGCCAGCAGTCCCATGGCAGGGAGCACAGATACGCAGTATTTT.